This entry lists 18 T cell receptor beta chains sequenced from one sample in a study of T-cell memory formation after mild COVID-19 (dated by TCRdb to the early 2020s). Receptor libraries were prepared by 5' RACE. The sample was run on an Illumina NovaSeq 6000. TCRdb cleaned the public reads at Q25 with fastp, built clones with MiXCR and kept in-frame beta chains. Here each entry gathers all rows of one CDR3 protein and keeps the most common genes and DNA. The sample has roughly 150,000 distinct CDR3 sequences on record, 14% of them singletons. Clones ranked in the top ten supply approximately 30% of the sample. Sequenced: PBMCs or a T cell subset sorted from them (not recorded which). The receptors were gathered from an adult woman who had mild COVID-19 (a few samples of this study predate the infection). The sample titles of this study are shuffled in the database, so cell type and time point are left out; the donor was told from shared clones.

The genes are TRBV15 and TRBJ2-1; a weak D match, TRBD2 (6 bases). This CDR3 spans 16 amino acids. The germline V and J ends were trimmed by 0 bases and 7 bases, with 16 bases remaining between them. The V gene's germline CDR1 is LNHNV and CDR2 YYDKDF (reference sequence). DNA for the CDR3: TGTGCCACCAGCAGAGATAGTTGGGACTCTACTAATGAGCAGTTCTTC. Its protein is CATSRDSWDSTNEQFF.

This clonotype was observed a few times. J is TRBJ2-5 and V is TRBV4-2, with D possibly TRBD2 on 6 matching bases. Deletions cut 6 bases from V and 5 bases from J, with 16 bases between. The CDR3 extends over 14 amino acids. Germline V gives CDR1 LGHNA, CDR2 YNFKEQ. The CDR3 DNA reads TGTGCCAGCAGTGAACCCGAAGGGAGGGAGACCCAGTACTTC. Its protein is CASSEPEGRETQYF.

The chain employs TRBV25-1 and TRBJ2-3; D gene unclear. The V gene's germline CDR1 is MGHDK and CDR2 SYGVNS. V lost 2 bases and J 2 bases, leaving 8 bases between the germline ends. This CDR3 is 14 amino acids long. This chain's CDR3 is CASSENSLTDTQYF. CDR3 DNA sequence: TGTGCCAGCAGTGAAAACTCCCTCACAGATACGCAGTATTTT.

The chain links TRBV27 to TRBJ2-1, with 8 bases identical to TRBD2. V trimming: 4 bases; J trimming: 9 bases; junction bases outside the gene matches: 8. This CDR3 is built from 14 residues. Germline V gene data show CDR1 as MNHEY and CDR2 as SMNVEV (reference sequence). This CDR3 is CASSWGAGGSEQFF. CDR3 DNA: TGTGCCAGCAGTTGGGGGGCGGGGGGATCTGAGCAGTTCTTC.

This chain uses TRBV7-6 with TRBJ2-5; no clear D. This CDR3 region has 18 residues. CDR1 and CDR2 (germline): SGHVS, FNYEAQ. Between the trimmed V and J ends, which lost 4 bases and 2 bases, there was a span of 23 bases. The CDR3 sequence is CASSSLGGEHLGQETQYF. CDR3 nucleotide sequence: TGTGCCAGCAGCTCCCTTGGTGGGGAACATCTTGGGCAAGAGACCCAGTACTTC.

V is TRBV12-3 or TRBV12-4 and J is TRBJ2-3, with 9 bases matching TRBD2. This CDR3 contains 14 residues. V trimming: 5 bases; J trimming: 1 base; junction bases outside the gene matches: 1. The chain's CDR3 is CASSRLAGTDTQYF. The CDR3 bases are TGTGCCAGCAGTCGACTAGCGGGCACAGATACGCAGTATTTT.

Only a few counts were recorded for this clonotype. V gene TRBV21-1 combines with J gene TRBJ1-4; TRBD1, the D gene given by the table, was not confirmed from the DNA. TRBV21-1 is designated a pseudogene. There are 17 residues in the CDR3. CDR3 loop: CASSIKAVGQLNEKLFF. CDR3 sequence (DNA): TGTGCCAGCAGCATCAAGGCCGTGGGACAGCTCAATGAAAAACTGTTTTTT.

The rearrangement links TRBV4-2 to TRBJ2-3, with TRBD2 matching over 14 bases. The length of the CDR3 is 19 residues. Germline CDR1 and CDR2: LGHNA and YNFKEQ. V lost 0 bases and J lost 4; bases outside the gene matches: 9. This chain's CDR3 is CASSQDLGTSGSVADTQYF. CDR3 coding DNA: TGTGCCAGCAGCCAAGATCTAGGGACTAGCGGGAGTGTTGCAGATACGCAGTATTTT.

This chain uses TRBV29-1 with TRBJ2-1, with D uncertain. CDR3 size: 11 residues. Trimming left V 6 bases short and J 0 bases short, with 3 bases between. Germline V gene lookup returns CDR1 SQVTM and CDR2 ANQGSEA. CDR3: CSVASYNEQFF. CDR3 sequence (DNA): TGCAGCGTCGCCTCCTACAATGAGCAGTTCTTC.

The chain carries TRBV20-1 and TRBJ2-7, with D possibly being TRBD1 or TRBD2 (5 bases each). Germline CDR1 DFQATT, CDR2 SNEGSKA (reference sequence). With 6 bases removed from V and 6 bases from J, the gap between germline ends came to 12 bases. The CDR3 runs 11 residues. CDR3 bases: TGCAGTGCGACCCAGAGGGGCGAGCAGTACTTC. Its translation: CSATQRGEQYF.

In its sample, this clonotype was seen many times. The chain links TRBV4-1 to TRBJ2-7; D is unclear. V lost 5 bases to trimming and J lost 6 bases, with 14 bases between them. The CDR3 is 13 residues long. The germline gives CDR1 MGHRA, CDR2 YSYEKL. The CDR3 sequence is CASSAFNAGEQYF. The CDR3 nucleotides read TGCGCCAGCAGCGCATTCAACGCCGGCGAGCAGTACTTC.

The J gene is TRBJ2-7, the V gene TRBV5-6; D possibly corresponds to TRBD1 (5 bases). CDR3 length: 15 residues. Trimming pared 0 bases from V and 3 bases from J, leaving 13 bases between. Germline V gene lookup returns CDR1 SGHDT and CDR2 YYEEEE. The CDR3 DNA is TGTGCCAGCAGCTTGGTGGGCGTAGGGGACTACGAGCAGTACTTC. Amino acid sequence: CASSLVGVGDYEQYF.

CDR3 nucleotides: TGTGCCAGCAGCCCCGCATTTCGGGCCAACGTCCTGACTTTC. Translation gives CASSPAFRANVLTF. The V call is TRBV9, the J call TRBJ2-6; no clear D gene. Germline-derived CDR1 and CDR2 are SGDLS and YYNGEE. The CDR3 has 14 residues. Trimming stripped 4 bases from V and 5 bases from J, with 10 bases between.

The rearrangement joins TRBV11-2 to TRBJ2-1; no definite D call. Germline lookup yields CDR1 SGHAT and CDR2 FQNNGV. V dropped 0 bases and J dropped 6 bases, with 6 bases sitting between them. The CDR3 is made up of 13 amino acids. CDR3 DNA: TGTGCCAGCAGCTTAGATACCAGCAATGAGCAGTTCTTC. The encoded protein is CASSLDTSNEQFF.

This clonotype was detected only a few times. CDR3 loop: CSVGTLNTEAFF. The CDR3 DNA reads as TGCAGCGTCGGGACGCTGAACACTGAAGCTTTCTTT. The rearrangement uses TRBV29-1 and TRBJ1-1; TRBD1 is a possible D gene (5 bases). Germline V gene lookup returns CDR1 SQVTM and CDR2 ANQGSEA. V lost 6 bases and J 0 bases, leaving 8 bases between the germline ends. The CDR3 length is 12 residues.

This chain uses TRBV4-3 with TRBJ2-6; either TRBD1 or TRBD2 may supply D (5 bases each). V dropped 0 bases and J dropped 0 bases, with 6 bases sitting between them. CDR1 is LGHNA and CDR2 is YSLEER in the germline V gene. There are 16 residues in the CDR3. CDR3 loop: CASSQDGTSGANVLTF. In DNA, the CDR3 is TGCGCCAGCAGCCAAGATGGGACCTCTGGGGCCAACGTCCTGACTTTC.

This chain uses TRBV20-1 with TRBJ2-1; TRBD2 matches at 7 bases. The J segment lost 9 bases and the V segment lost 0 bases, leaving 14 bases of the junction unmatched. The CDR3 is 16 amino acids. CDR1 and CDR2 from the germline V gene are DFQATT and SNEGSKA (reference sequence). This CDR3 reads CSARDLGGRALAEQFF. The CDR3 nucleotides read TGCAGTGCTAGAGATCTCGGGGGGAGGGCCCTCGCTGAGCAGTTCTTC.

This clonotype has only a few counts. Here the CDR3 DNA reads TGTGCCAGCAGCTTGAGTTGGGGGGGGGCCTACGAGCAGTACTTC. Protein sequence: CASSLSWGGAYEQYF. The chain uses TRBV5-4 and TRBJ2-7, with 7 positions matching TRBD2. The CDR3 spans 15 residues. Germline loops: CDR1 SGHNT, CDR2 YYREEE (reference sequence). V dropped 1 base and J dropped 2; count of bases not matched to a gene: 6.